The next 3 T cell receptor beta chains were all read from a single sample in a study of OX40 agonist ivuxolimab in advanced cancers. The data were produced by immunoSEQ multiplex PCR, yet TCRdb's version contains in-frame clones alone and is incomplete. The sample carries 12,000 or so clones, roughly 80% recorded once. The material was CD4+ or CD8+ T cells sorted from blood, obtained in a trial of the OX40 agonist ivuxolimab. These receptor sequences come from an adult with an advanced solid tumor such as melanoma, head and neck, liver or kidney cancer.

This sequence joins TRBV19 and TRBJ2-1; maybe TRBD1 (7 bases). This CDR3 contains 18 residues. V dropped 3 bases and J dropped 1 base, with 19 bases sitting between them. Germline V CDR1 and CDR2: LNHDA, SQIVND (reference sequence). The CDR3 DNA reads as TGTGCCAGTAGTATCCGGCGTTGGCAGGGGGGTTCCTACAATGAGCAGTTCTTC. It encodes CASSIRRWQGGSYNEQFF.

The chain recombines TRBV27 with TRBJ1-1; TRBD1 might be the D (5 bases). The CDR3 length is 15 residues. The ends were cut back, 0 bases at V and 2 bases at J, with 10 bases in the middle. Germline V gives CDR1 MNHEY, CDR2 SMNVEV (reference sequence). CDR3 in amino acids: CASSLSKGRNTEAFF. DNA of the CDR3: TGTGCCAGCAGTTTATCGAAGGGGCGAAACACTGAAGCTTTCTTT.

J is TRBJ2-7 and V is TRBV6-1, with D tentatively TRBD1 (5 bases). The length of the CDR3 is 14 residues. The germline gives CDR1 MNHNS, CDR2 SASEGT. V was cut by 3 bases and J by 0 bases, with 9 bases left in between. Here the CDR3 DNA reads TGTGCCAGCAGTGACTGGGGCAGCTCCTACGAGCAGTACTTC. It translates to CASSDWGSSYEQYF.